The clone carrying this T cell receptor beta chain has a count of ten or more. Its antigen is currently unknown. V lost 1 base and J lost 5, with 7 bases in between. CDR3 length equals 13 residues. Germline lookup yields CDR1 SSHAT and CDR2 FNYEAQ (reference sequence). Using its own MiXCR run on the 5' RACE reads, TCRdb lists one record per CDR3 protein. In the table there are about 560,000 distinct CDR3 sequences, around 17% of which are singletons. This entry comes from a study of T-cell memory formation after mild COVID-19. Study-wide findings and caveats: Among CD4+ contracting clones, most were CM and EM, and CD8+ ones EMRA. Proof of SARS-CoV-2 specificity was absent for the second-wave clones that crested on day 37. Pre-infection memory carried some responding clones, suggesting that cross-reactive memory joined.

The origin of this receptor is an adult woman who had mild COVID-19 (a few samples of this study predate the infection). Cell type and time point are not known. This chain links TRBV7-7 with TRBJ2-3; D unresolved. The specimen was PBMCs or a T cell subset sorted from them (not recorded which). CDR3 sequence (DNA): TGTGCCAGCAGCTTAGGAGTTGGAGATACGCAGTATTTT. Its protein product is CASSLGVGDTQYF.